A single sample gave rise to the 28 T cell receptor beta chains below, sequenced in a study of blood T cell repertoires in COVID-19. The data were produced by immunoSEQ multiplex PCR, yet TCRdb's version contains in-frame clones alone and is incomplete. The table lists 200,000 to 300,000 clones, approximately 88% of them singletons. Source material: PBMCs or T cells enriched from blood (not recorded which). The source is a woman aged 40 to 49 with acute COVID-19.

The chain has TRBV5-6 and TRBJ1-1; D not resolved. Per the germline V gene, CDR1 is SGHDT and CDR2 is YYEEEE. V lost 2 bases and J lost 7, with 6 bases in between. The CDR3 has 11 amino acids. The CDR3 nucleotides read TGTGCCAGCAGCTTCATCGGTGAAGCTTTCTTT. Its translation: CASSFIGEAFF.

This chain joins TRBV5-4 and TRBJ2-5; 8 bases are a match to TRBD2. With V trimmed by 4 bases and J by 2 bases, 7 bases remained unmatched. CDR1 and CDR2 (germline): SGHNT, YYREEE (reference sequence). The CDR3 consists of 15 residues. Here the CDR3 reads CASSQEREKQETQYF. The CDR3 coding sequence is TGTGCCAGCAGCCAAGAGCGGGAGAAACAAGAGACCCAGTACTTC.

The chain carries TRBV5-8 and TRBJ2-5; 7 bases fit TRBD1. The germline gives CDR1 SGHTS, CDR2 YDEGEE. The CDR3 sequence is 13 residues long. The trim removed 4 bases at V and 4 bases at J, leaving 4 bases unmatched. The CDR3 nucleotides are TGTGCCAGCAGCAGAGACAGGGTAGAGACCCAGTACTTC. Its protein product is CASSRDRVETQYF.

V is TRBV5-1 and J is TRBJ2-3, with D tentatively TRBD1 (6 bases). Germline CDR1 is SGHRS and CDR2 is YFSETQ. The CDR3 spans 16 residues. V lost 4 bases and J lost 1, with 16 bases in between. The CDR3 sequence is CASSPVMRTGTDTQYF. CDR3 in DNA: TGCGCCAGCAGCCCGGTAATGCGGACAGGCACAGATACGCAGTATTTT.

This sequence joins TRBV6-5 and TRBJ2-2, with 7 bases matching TRBD2. This CDR3 has 15 residues. Unmatched junction bases numbered 7, after V lost 6 bases and J lost 3 bases. Germline CDR1 MNHEY, CDR2 SVGAGI. The CDR3 nucleotides are TGTGCCAGCAGACCGGCGGGGAGGGACACCGGGGAGCTGTTTTTT. Translating it yields CASRPAGRDTGELFF.

The chain links TRBV5-1 to TRBJ2-2; D might be TRBD2 (5 bases). Germline V CDR1 and CDR2: SGHRS, YFSETQ. This CDR3 is 14 amino acids long. Trimming pared 5 bases from V and 0 bases from J, leaving 8 bases between. CDR3 bases: TGCGCCAGCAGGGACTCCGCGAACACCGGGGAGCTGTTTTTT. Encoded protein: CASRDSANTGELFF.

The rearrangement links TRBV19 to TRBJ2-2; 8 positions match TRBD2. The junction had 1 base not matched to a gene; V was cut back by 7 bases and J by 6 bases. The CDR3 spans 12 residues. The germline V gene has CDR1 LNHDA and CDR2 SQIVND (reference sequence). As DNA, the CDR3 is TGTGCCAGTACCGGGAGGGCCGGGGAGCTGTTTTTT. Protein sequence: CASTGRAGELFF. Full variable domain (outside the CDR3, taken from reference TRBV19 and TRBJ2-2): DGGITQSPKYLFRKEGQNVTLSCEQNLNHDAMYWYRQDPGQGLRLIYYSQIVNDFQKGDIAEGYSVSREKKESFPLTVTSAQKNPTAFYLCASTGRAGELFFGEGSRLTVL.

The chain links TRBV6-2 or TRBV6-3 to TRBJ2-1; no clear D. Germline CDR1 reads MNHEY; CDR2 reads SVGEGT. This CDR3 spans 15 amino acids. The germline V and J ends were trimmed by 6 bases and 7 bases, with 19 bases remaining between them. CDR3: CASSNFRPGKNEQFF. The CDR3 bases are TGTGCCAGCAGCAACTTTCGCCCAGGCAAGAATGAGCAGTTCTTC.

CDR3 loop: CASSEANRDSQPQHF. The DNA for the CDR3 is TGTGCCAGCAGTGAAGCGAACAGGGATAGTCAGCCCCAGCATTTT. V is TRBV2 and J is TRBJ1-5; D is possibly TRBD1 (6 bases). Between the trimmed V and J ends, which lost 0 bases and 6 bases, there was a span of 12 bases. The V gene's germline CDR1 is SNHLY and CDR2 FYNNEI. There are 15 residues in the CDR3.

The chain carries TRBV10-2 and TRBJ2-1; the D is unclear. Germline V gene data show CDR1 as WSHSY and CDR2 as SAAADI. With 6 bases removed from V and 7 bases from J, the gap between germline ends came to 13 bases. The CDR3 spans 13 residues. In nucleotides, the CDR3 is TGCGCCAGCAGCTCTGGAGAGAGAAATGAGCAGTTCTTC. Residues: CASSSGERNEQFF.

V usage is TRBV3-1 (or the pseudogene TRBV3-2) and J usage is TRBJ2-1; TRBD2 agrees at 16 bases. The V gene end was trimmed by 7 bases and the J gene end by 0 bases; junction bases not matched to a gene: 9. CDR3 length: 19 residues. CDR1 is LGHDT, CDR2 YNNKEL, per germline (reference sequence). The CDR3 DNA sequence: TGTGCCAGCATACGCACGGGACTAGCGGGGGGGAGCTCCTACAATGAGCAGTTCTTC. Amino acids: CASIRTGLAGGSSYNEQFF.

This rearrangement joins TRBV5-1 to TRBJ2-1, with 11 bases fitting TRBD2. This CDR3 is built from 15 residues. After removal of 2 bases from V and 8 bases from J, the junction contained 6 bases not matched to a gene. Germline V gives CDR1 SGHRS, CDR2 YFSETQ. CDR3 residues: CASSLGLAGGDEQFF. In DNA, the CDR3 is TGCGCCAGCAGCTTAGGGCTAGCGGGGGGTGATGAGCAGTTCTTC.

Remarks on this clone: The same CDR3 is also encoded by other DNA sequences in this sample. The CDR3 DNA reads TGTGCCAGTAGTATGGGGCAGGGCACAGATACGCAGTATTTT. As protein: CASSMGQGTDTQYF. The V and J genes are TRBV19 and TRBJ2-3; maybe TRBD1 (5 bases). The CDR3 extends over 14 amino acids. Germline loops: CDR1 LNHDA, CDR2 SQIVND (reference sequence). V lost 3 bases, J lost 1 base, and 8 bases lay in between.

This chain uses TRBV2 with TRBJ1-5; 9 nucleotides match TRBD1. The V segment lost 4 bases and the J segment 6 bases; nucleotides outside the gene matches: 7. The germline CDR1 and CDR2 sequences are SNHLY and FYNNEI. The CDR3 loop spans 15 amino acids. CDR3 region: CASSGGRDRAQPQHF. The CDR3 coding sequence is TGTGCCAGCAGTGGGGGACGGGACAGGGCTCAGCCCCAGCATTTT.

This chain joins TRBV7-8 and TRBJ1-1; D unclear. The germline V and J ends were trimmed by 1 base and 3 bases, with 9 bases remaining between them. The CDR3 spans 14 residues. The germline V gene has CDR1 SGHVS and CDR2 FQNEAQ. The CDR3 loop reads CASSLGPADTEAFF. The CDR3 DNA reads as TGTGCCAGCAGCTTAGGGCCAGCGGACACTGAAGCTTTCTTT.

This chain links TRBV6-5 with TRBJ1-2; 7 bases are shared with TRBD1. The CDR3 is made up of 14 amino acids. Germline lookup yields CDR1 MNHEY and CDR2 SVGAGI. V was pared by 6 bases and J by 5 bases, with 9 bases of the junction left unmatched. CDR3 bases: TGTGCCAGCAGCCCCCCACAGGGGAATTATGGCTACACCTTC. It translates to CASSPPQGNYGYTF.

The gene calls are TRBV19 and TRBJ1-2, with D perhaps TRBD1 (5 bases). V was shortened by 5 bases and J by 4 bases, with 17 bases between the two germline ends. This CDR3 has 15 residues. Germline lookup yields CDR1 LNHDA and CDR2 SQIVND (reference sequence). The DNA for the CDR3 is TGTGCCAGTAGTTTGGGCGGGGCCGGAGCCTATGGCTACACCTTC. Translating gives CASSLGGAGAYGYTF.

CDR3 in DNA: TGCGCCAGCAGCCAAGATAAGGGACTAGGAGGGGCAGATACGCAGTATTTT. Its protein product is CASSQDKGLGGADTQYF. The chain employs TRBV4-3 and TRBJ2-3; 8 nucleotides align to TRBD2. The CDR3 is 17 residues long. Germline values: CDR1 LGHNA, CDR2 YSLEER. V gave up 0 bases and J gave up 4 bases; unmatched junction bases: 9.

The V call is TRBV19, the J call TRBJ2-7, with D tentatively TRBD1 (6 bases). V was cut by 3 bases and J by 3 bases, with 12 bases left in between. This CDR3 is built from 14 residues. Per the germline V gene, CDR1 is LNHDA and CDR2 is SQIVND (reference sequence). The CDR3 region is CASSIRTEFYEQYF. In DNA, the CDR3 is TGTGCCAGTAGTATTCGGACAGAATTCTACGAGCAGTACTTC.

This sequence joins TRBV19 and TRBJ1-1; 9 bases are a match to TRBD1. CDR1 and CDR2 from the germline V gene are LNHDA and SQIVND (reference sequence). The CDR3 runs to 13 residues. The J segment lost 10 bases and the V segment lost 6 bases, leaving 9 bases of the junction unmatched. CDR3 bases: TGTGCCAGTAGCAATGGACAGGGGCGGTCAGCTTTCTTT. Residues: CASSNGQGRSAFF.

The chain employs TRBV24-1 and TRBJ2-1; 14 bases are shared with TRBD2. The germline V gene encodes CDR1 KGHDR and CDR2 SFDVKD. Germline trimming cut 5 bases from V and 8 bases from J; bases unmatched to any gene: 7. The CDR3 covers 16 residues. CDR3 in amino acids: CATSVRATSGRDEQFF. The CDR3 DNA reads as TGTGCCACCAGTGTCCGGGCGACTAGCGGGAGGGATGAGCAGTTCTTC.

The chain uses TRBV5-1 and TRBJ2-1, with 10 positions matching TRBD1. The germline V gene encodes CDR1 SGHRS and CDR2 YFSETQ. V dropped 0 bases and J dropped 7; count of bases not matched to a gene: 4. This CDR3 is 15 amino acids long. The DNA of the CDR3 is TGCGCCAGCAGCTTGGGGACAGGGGGAAAGAATGAGCAGTTCTTC. Residues: CASSLGTGGKNEQFF.

On this clone: Other DNA sequences in the same sample also yield this CDR3. The chain recombines TRBV29-1 with TRBJ1-1, with 8 bases fitting TRBD1. Losses at the gene ends were 6 bases for V and 6 bases for J; bases not matched to a gene: 6. The CDR3 sequence is 12 residues long. Germline CDR1 reads SQVTM; CDR2 reads ANQGSEA. CDR3: CSVDGQGAEAFF. DNA for the CDR3: TGCAGCGTGGATGGACAGGGTGCTGAAGCTTTCTTT.

This sequence joins TRBV5-4 and TRBJ1-6; TRBD1 matches 8 bases. V shed 3 bases and J 10 bases; nucleotides not matched to a gene: 9. The CDR3 loop spans 15 amino acids. Germline loops: CDR1 SGHNT, CDR2 YYREEE (reference sequence). Here the CDR3 reads CASSSTGAGYSPLHF. CDR3 DNA sequence: TGTGCCAGCAGCTCGACAGGGGCGGGGTACTCACCCCTCCACTTT.

The rearrangement uses TRBV7-9 and TRBJ1-1; 9 bases line up with TRBD1. Germline-derived CDR1 and CDR2 are SEHNR and FQNEAQ (reference sequence). Unmatched junction bases numbered 5, after V lost 5 bases and J lost 4 bases. The length of the CDR3 is 14 residues. CDR3 in amino acids: CASSPRDRVTEAFF. CDR3 nucleotide sequence: TGTGCCAGCAGCCCAAGGGACAGGGTCACTGAAGCTTTCTTT.

In its sample, this clone was seen once. The J gene is TRBJ2-3, the V gene TRBV18; 9 bases are a match to TRBD1. The CDR3 runs to 14 residues. The germline CDR1 and CDR2 sequences are KGHSH and LQKENI. V lost 3 bases to trimming and J lost 4 bases; unmatched junction nucleotides: 2. The CDR3 DNA reads TGTGCCAGCTCACCCACAGGGGGCGCAGATACGCAGTATTTT. This translates into CASSPTGGADTQYF.

The chain is built from TRBV11-3 and TRBJ2-3; TRBD2 matches at 10 bases. Unmatched junction bases numbered 5, after V lost 2 bases and J lost 3 bases. The V gene's germline CDR1 is SGHNT and CDR2 YENEEA. The CDR3 length is 16 residues. The CDR3 reads CASSLLAGVPTDTQYF. The CDR3 region has the DNA TGTGCCAGCAGCTTACTAGCGGGAGTACCGACAGATACGCAGTATTTT.

The chain is built from TRBV10-3 and TRBJ2-5; TRBD2 matches at 7 bases. V shed 8 bases, J shed 1 base, and the junction held 1 base outside the gene matches. Germline V gene data show CDR1 as ENHRY and CDR2 as SYGVKD. The CDR3 runs to 12 residues. As DNA, the CDR3 is TGTGCCATCGGGGGGGTCCAAGAGACCCAGTACTTC. Residues: CAIGGVQETQYF.